The 32 T cell receptor beta chains below all came from one sample that was sequenced in a study of cytomegalovirus exposure and HLA in healthy donors. 60 Vbeta and 13 Jbeta primers were used in PCR. Clones were sequenced by immunoSEQ multiplex PCR, and TCRdb holds only the in-frame ones, with some missing. In the table there are 150,000 to 180,000 clones, about 70% of which are singletons. Sequencing was carried out using PBMCs. The source of these receptors is a man younger than 35 in good health and CMV-seronegative.

The chain combines TRBV11-2 with TRBJ2-1; 10 nucleotides match TRBD2. CDR1 and CDR2 from the germline V gene are SGHAT and FQNNGV. The CDR3 has 19 residues. The ends lost 3 bases at V and 6 bases at J; junction bases unmatched: 17. CDR3 loop: CASSFLFLAGAKGLNEQFF. In nucleotides, the CDR3 is TGTGCCAGCAGCTTTTTGTTCCTAGCGGGGGCCAAGGGGCTCAATGAGCAGTTCTTC.

There are a few counts of this clone. The chain combines TRBV19 with TRBJ1-5; unclear D gene. This CDR3 is built from 15 residues. The V gene's germline CDR1 is LNHDA and CDR2 SQIVND (reference sequence). V shed 3 bases and J shed 4 bases, with 13 bases lying between them. The CDR3 sequence: CASSIRREANQPQHF. CDR3 coding DNA: TGTGCCAGTAGTATTCGGCGGGAGGCAAATCAGCCCCAGCATTTT.

This chain joins TRBV9 and TRBJ1-3; unclear D gene. CDR1 SGDLS and CDR2 YYNGEE come from the germline V gene. V was pared by 4 bases and J by 4 bases, with 6 bases between. The CDR3 is made up of 12 amino acids. CDR3 amino acids: CASSRQGNTIYF. The CDR3 DNA follows: TGTGCCAGCAGCCGACAAGGAAACACCATATATTTT.

The J gene is TRBJ2-1, the V gene TRBV15; 9 bases line up with TRBD1. Germline V gene data show CDR1 as LNHNV and CDR2 as YYDKDF (reference sequence). With V trimmed by 5 bases and J by 14 bases, 10 bases remained unmatched. The CDR3 consists of 13 residues. In nucleotides, the CDR3 is TGTGCCACCAGCCCACGGAGGGGACAGGGAAAGTTCTTC. Residues: CATSPRRGQGKFF.

CDR3 protein: CASIGRTDIYEQYF. DNA for the CDR3: TGTGCCAGCATCGGTAGGACAGATATCTACGAGCAGTACTTC. The rearrangement joins TRBV11-2 to TRBJ2-7; possible D gene TRBD1, 6 bases. Per germline, CDR1 SGHAT and CDR2 FQNNGV. V gave up 7 bases and J gave up 3 bases, with 16 bases separating them. The CDR3 spans 14 residues.

The chain carries TRBV4-2 and TRBJ2-1; TRBD2 is a possible D gene (7 bases). This CDR3 spans 17 amino acids. In germline, CDR1 is LGHNA, CDR2 YNFKEQ. The V end was cut by 2 bases, the J end by 4 bases, with 18 bases between. DNA of the CDR3: TGTGCCAGCAGCCAAAGAGGGGGGCTAGCGGTATACAATGAGCAGTTCTTC. Its protein is CASSQRGGLAVYNEQFF.

The chain uses TRBV9 and TRBJ1-1; TRBD1 might be the D (6 bases). V was clipped by 3 bases and J by 8 bases, with 14 bases between them. The germline V gene has CDR1 SGDLS and CDR2 YYNGEE. The CDR3 extends over 13 amino acids. The CDR3 here is CASSEGGFDEAFF. In DNA, the CDR3 is TGTGCCAGCAGCGAGGGGGGGTTCGACGAAGCTTTCTTT.

This chain links TRBV27 with TRBJ2-7; D is uncertain. The CDR3 length is 15 residues. Trimming removed 4 bases at V and 5 bases at J, with 18 bases between. Germline CDR1 MNHEY, CDR2 SMNVEV (reference sequence). CDR3: CASSSRNLLMDEQYF. CDR3 bases: TGTGCCAGCAGTTCGCGGAACCTACTTATGGACGAGCAGTACTTC.

The chain is built from TRBV4-3 and TRBJ2-7, with TRBD1 identical over 8 bases. The CDR3 length is 18 residues. Looked up from germline, CDR1 is LGHNA and CDR2 is YSLEER. With V trimmed by 0 bases and J by 1 base, 11 bases remained unmatched. Here the CDR3 reads CASSQEGPDRVGSYEQYF. The CDR3 DNA follows: TGCGCCAGCAGCCAAGAGGGACCGGACAGGGTGGGGTCCTACGAGCAGTACTTC.

This chain joins TRBV29-1 and TRBJ1-2; 9 nucleotides match TRBD1. V was pared by 5 bases and J by 8 bases, with 9 bases of the junction left unmatched. CDR3 size: 13 residues. Germline V gene sequence: CDR1 SQVTM, CDR2 ANQGSEA. Here the CDR3 DNA reads TGCAGCGTTATACCGGGACAGGGCTTCGGCTACACCTTC. Amino acids: CSVIPGQGFGYTF. The full variable domain, in which reference TRBV29-1 and TRBJ1-2 provide the parts outside the CDR3, is SAVISQKPSRDICQRGTSLTIQCQVDSQVTMMFWYRQQPGQSLTLIATANQGSEATYESGFVIDKFPISRPNLTFSTLTVSNMSPEDSSIYLCSVIPGQGFGYTFGSGTRLTVV.

The chain employs TRBV7-9 and TRBJ2-1; the match to TRBD2 covers 8 bases. J gave up 8 bases and V 2 bases, and 5 bases lay outside the gene matches. Germline V gene data show CDR1 as SEHNR and CDR2 as FQNEAQ (reference sequence). The CDR3 has 14 amino acids. The CDR3 is CASSLIVAGYEQFF. Here the CDR3 DNA reads TGTGCCAGCAGCTTAATAGTAGCGGGGTATGAGCAGTTCTTC.

The gene calls are TRBV19 and TRBJ1-2; perhaps TRBD1 as D (6 bases). The ends were cut back, 5 bases at V and 4 bases at J, with 11 bases in the middle. The CDR3 has 13 amino acids. CDR1 and CDR2 from the germline V gene are LNHDA and SQIVND (reference sequence). The CDR3 loop reads CASSSQGTYGYTF. Here the CDR3 DNA reads TGTGCCAGTAGTTCACAGGGAACCTATGGCTACACCTTC. The variable domain in full, completed from reference TRBV19 and TRBJ1-2, reads DGGITQSPKYLFRKEGQNVTLSCEQNLNHDAMYWYRQDPGQGLRLIYYSQIVNDFQKGDIAEGYSVSREKKESFPLTVTSAQKNPTAFYLCASSSQGTYGYTFGSGTRLTVV.

The CDR3 loop is CASSLVTGDTEAFF. DNA for the CDR3: TGCGCCAGCAGCTTAGTTACGGGGGACACTGAAGCTTTCTTT. The V and J genes are TRBV5-1 and TRBJ1-1; weak D call: TRBD1 (5 bases). The CDR3 is 14 residues long. V was cut by 2 bases and J by 3 bases, with 11 bases left in between. Germline lookup yields CDR1 SGHRS and CDR2 YFSETQ.

The chain recombines TRBV10-3 with TRBJ1-1; 11 bases fit TRBD1. CDR3 size: 16 residues. Trimming at V came to 9 bases and at J to 2 bases, leaving 11 bases not matched to a gene. The germline V gene has CDR1 ENHRY and CDR2 SYGVKD. CDR3 in amino acids: CAILPGQGGINTEAFF. DNA for the CDR3: TGTGCCATACTGCCGGGACAGGGGGGGATCAACACTGAAGCTTTCTTT.

This clone was found once. This chain connects TRBV4-1 to TRBJ2-3; D may be TRBD2 (6 bases). The ends were cut back, 1 base at V and 6 bases at J, with 11 bases in the middle. The germline V gene encodes CDR1 MGHRA and CDR2 YSYEKL. The length of the CDR3 is 14 residues. The CDR3 coding sequence is TGCGCCAGCAGCCAAGGGGCGGGGAGGGATACGCAGTATTTT. Encoded protein: CASSQGAGRDTQYF.

This clone was detected once. The J gene is TRBJ2-7, the V gene TRBV11-2, with a possible D match to TRBD2 (5 bases). The CDR3 extends over 13 amino acids. Deletions cut 8 bases from V and 0 bases from J, with 11 bases between. The germline gives CDR1 SGHAT, CDR2 FQNNGV. CDR3 bases: TGTGCCAGCGCCCCGGGGAACTCCTACGAGCAGTACTTC. It translates to CASAPGNSYEQYF.

The chain combines TRBV4-1 with TRBJ2-3, with 13 bases aligning to TRBD2. The trim removed 4 bases at V and 2 bases at J, leaving 3 bases unmatched. The CDR3 extends over 16 amino acids. Germline loops: CDR1 MGHRA, CDR2 YSYEKL. The CDR3 DNA is TGCGCCAGCAGCCTGGGACTAGCGGGAATCACAGATACGCAGTATTTT. Translated: CASSLGLAGITDTQYF.

Worth noting for this clone: The CDR3 ends on some other residue instead of the conserved phenylalanine or tryptophan, so this is likely a read error. The CDR3 loop reads CASSVTGGWGTEAFL. The CDR3, as DNA: TGTGCCAGCAGTGTGACAGGGGGCTGGGGGACTGAAGCTTTCCTT. The rearrangement uses TRBV27 and TRBJ1-1, with 10 bases that match TRBD1. With V trimmed by 5 bases and J by 5 bases, 8 bases remained unmatched. Germline CDR1 is MNHEY and CDR2 is SMNVEV (reference sequence). The CDR3 totals 15 residues.

This clone was found once. CDR3 protein: CASSPGLAGISYEQYF. CDR3 DNA sequence: TGTGCCAGCTCACCCGGACTAGCGGGGATAAGTTACGAGCAGTACTTC. V and J are TRBV18 and TRBJ2-5; 12 positions agree with TRBD2. The end of the DNA aligns better with TRBJ2-7, so the J call may be wrong. In germline, CDR1 is KGHSH, CDR2 LQKENI. CDR3 length: 16 amino acids.

The chain carries TRBV29-1 and TRBJ1-1; a weak D match, TRBD1 (5 bases). The CDR3 spans 12 residues. The germline gives CDR1 SQVTM, CDR2 ANQGSEA. Trimming removed 6 bases from V and 11 bases from J, with 19 bases in between. CDR3 in DNA: TGCAGCGTCAATCCTCGGGGGAGAGAGGCTTTCTTT. Protein: CSVNPRGREAFF.

V gene TRBV4-2 combines with J gene TRBJ1-6; TRBD1 matches 7 bases. CDR1 LGHNA and CDR2 YNFKEQ come from the germline V gene. V lost 1 base to trimming and J lost 9 bases; unmatched junction nucleotides: 9. The CDR3 runs to 16 residues. CDR3 protein: CASSQGWGTDLSPLHF. The CDR3 DNA sequence: TGTGCCAGCAGCCAAGGATGGGGGACAGATCTTTCACCCCTCCACTTT.

The chain has TRBV7-8 and TRBJ2-1; possibly TRBD2 for D (7 bases). The CDR3 is 14 residues long. Trimming stripped 6 bases from V and 2 bases from J, with 11 bases between. CDR1 and CDR2 (germline): SGHVS, FQNEAQ. This CDR3 reads CASSRGGAYNEQFF. In DNA, the CDR3 is TGTGCCAGCAGTAGGGGGGGGGCCTACAATGAGCAGTTCTTC.

The chain links TRBV27 to TRBJ2-5; 15 bases are a match to TRBD2. From germline, CDR1 is MNHEY and CDR2 SMNVEV (reference sequence). With V trimmed by 3 bases and J by 2 bases, 4 bases remained unmatched. The CDR3 contains 17 residues. The CDR3 spells CASSFGTSGGTQETQYF. The CDR3, as DNA: TGTGCCAGCAGTTTTGGGACTAGCGGGGGGACGCAAGAGACCCAGTACTTC.

The rearrangement uses TRBV6-1 and TRBJ2-7; weak D call: TRBD2 (6 bases). Trimming took 0 bases from V and 3 from J, leaving 15 bases between them. The CDR3 totals 16 residues. CDR1 is MNHNS and CDR2 is SASEGT in the germline V gene. The CDR3 is CASSEARGLRGYEQYF. CDR3 coding DNA: TGTGCCAGCAGTGAAGCGCGGGGACTGAGAGGCTACGAGCAGTACTTC.

The rearrangement links TRBV6-5 to TRBJ2-4; D perhaps matches TRBD1 (6 bases). The CDR3 runs to 13 residues. CDR1 is MNHEY and CDR2 is SVGAGI in the germline V gene. The V gene lost 5 bases and the J gene lost 15 bases, with 20 bases spanning the gap. This CDR3 reads CASSPPGTPSLYF. The CDR3 bases are TGTGCCAGCAGTCCCCCCGGGACACCCAGTTTGTACTTC.

The CDR3 loop is CASSWVDGVVDVEQYV. The CDR3 DNA reads TGTGCCAGCAGCTGGGTGGACGGGGTTGTAGATGTCGAGCAGTACGTC. This rearrangement joins TRBV11-2 to TRBJ2-7, with D perhaps TRBD2 (5 bases). The CDR3 has 16 amino acids. Trimming removed 4 bases at V and 6 bases at J, with 22 bases between. CDR1 and CDR2 (germline): SGHAT, FQNNGV.

The gene calls are TRBV10-1 and TRBJ2-3; no firm D call. V dropped 5 bases and J dropped 5 bases, with 11 bases sitting between them. This CDR3 region has 13 residues. Germline CDR1 and CDR2: WNHNN and SYGVQD (reference sequence). CDR3 in amino acids: CASSRLFGDTQYF. The CDR3 region has the DNA TGCGCCAGCAGTAGACTGTTCGGAGATACGCAGTATTTT.

The chain carries TRBV14 and TRBJ1-3; D might be TRBD1 (5 bases). The CDR3 is 17 residues long. CDR1 and CDR2 from the germline V gene are SGHDN and FVKESK. Trimming took off 2 bases at V and 0 bases at J, with 14 bases between the two ends. The CDR3, as DNA: TGTGCCAGCAGCCAATGGGGCCCGGGCCACTCTGGAAACACCATATATTTT. It encodes CASSQWGPGHSGNTIYF. Looking up the rest from reference TRBV14 and TRBJ1-3 gives the full variable domain: EAGVTQFPSHSVIEKGQTVTLRCDPISGHDNLYWYRRVMGKEIKFLLHFVKESKQDESGMPNNRFLAERTGGTYSTLKVQPAELEDSGVYFCASSQWGPGHSGNTIYFGEGSWLTVV.

V and J are TRBV30 and TRBJ2-7; D possibly corresponds to TRBD1 (6 bases). There are 13 residues in the CDR3. Germline loops: CDR1 GTSNPN, CDR2 SVGIG (reference sequence). Trimming shortened V by 0 bases and J by 6 bases, and 12 bases separated the two germline ends. Here the CDR3 DNA reads TGTGCCTGGAGTGTTGAGGGGGTTCGCGAGCAGTACTTC. Translation gives CAWSVEGVREQYF. Full variable domain (outside the CDR3, taken from reference TRBV30 and TRBJ2-7): SQTIHQWPATLVQPVGSPLSLECTVEGTSNPNLYWYRQAAGRGLQLLFYSVGIGQISSEVPQNLSASRPQDRQFILSSKKLLLSDSGFYLCAWSVEGVREQYFGPGTRLTVT.

V and J are TRBV5-8 and TRBJ1-5; the D is unclear. Trimming pared 0 bases from V and 2 bases from J, leaving 12 bases between. Germline lookup yields CDR1 SGHTS and CDR2 YDEGEE. The CDR3 is 16 amino acids. The CDR3 DNA reads as TGTGCCAGCAGCTTGGGGGCAATTATCGGCAATCAGCCCCAGCATTTT. Protein: CASSLGAIIGNQPQHF.

This sequence joins TRBV2 and TRBJ2-3; 8 bases fit TRBD1. J lost 0 bases, V lost 6 bases, and 26 bases had no gene match. Germline V gives CDR1 SNHLY, CDR2 FYNNEI. This CDR3 spans 22 amino acids. The CDR3 loop reads CASSTRLDMAGGGPTSTDTQYF. The CDR3 coding sequence is TGTGCCAGCAGCACTCGGTTGGACATGGCAGGGGGCGGGCCGACTAGCACAGATACGCAGTATTTT.

The chain couples TRBV2 to TRBJ2-7; a weak D match, TRBD1 (5 bases). The CDR3 consists of 14 residues. Germline V gives CDR1 SNHLY, CDR2 FYNNEI. Trimming removed 1 base at V and 7 bases at J, with 14 bases between. CDR3 region: CASSEDGRAEEQYF. The CDR3 DNA reads as TGTGCCAGCAGTGAAGACGGCAGGGCGGAAGAGCAGTACTTC. The full variable domain, with the rest looked up from reference TRBV2 and TRBJ2-7, is EPEVTQTPSHQVTQMGQEVILRCVPISNHLYFYWYRQILGQKVEFLVSFYNNEISEKSEIFDDQFSVERPDGSNFTLKIRSTKLEDSAMYFCASSEDGRAEEQYFGPGTRLTVT.